The 18 T cell receptor beta chains below come from one sample, sequenced in a study of T-cell reconstitution after alpha-beta-depleted transplantation in children. During its preparation, the TCRbeta library received unique molecular identifiers. Each CDR3 protein is one row after TCRdb ran MiXCR on the PCR reads. The table shows under 300,000 distinct CDR3 sequences, with roughly 10% occurring only once. The sequencing here drew on peripheral blood, taken 180 days after TCRalphabeta/CD19-depleted stem cell transplant. These receptors came from a male patient aged 2-15 years who had a stem cell transplant for chronic granulomatous disease, so the T cells may come from the graft donor.

Only a few counts were recorded for this clonotype. The chain carries TRBV28 and TRBJ2-1; the D gene is possibly TRBD2 (5 bases). This CDR3 comprises 11 residues. Trimming removed 7 bases at V and 13 bases at J, with 14 bases between. The V gene's germline CDR1 is MDHEN and CDR2 SYDVKM. CDR3 coding DNA: TGTGCCAGCATAATCGGACTTCTACAGTTCTTC. Protein sequence: CASIIGLLQFF.

The V and J genes are TRBV10-3 and TRBJ2-7, with D possibly being TRBD1 (6 bases). Between the trimmed V and J ends, which lost 5 bases and 3 bases, there was a span of 8 bases. The CDR3 totals 12 residues. In germline, CDR1 is ENHRY, CDR2 SYGVKD. CDR3 DNA sequence: TGTGCCATCAGTCCGGGACACTACGAGCAGTACTTC. It codes for CAISPGHYEQYF.

The table lists this clonotype with many counts. The rearrangement joins TRBV5-1 to TRBJ2-3, with 8 nucleotides matching TRBD1. The CDR3 spans 17 residues. The ends lost 4 bases at V and 4 bases at J; junction bases unmatched: 14. Germline V lookup: CDR1 SGHRS, CDR2 YFSETQ. The CDR3 DNA sequence: TGCGCCAGCAGCCAGGGACAGGCAAAGTACGGGGCAGATACGCAGTATTTT. Protein: CASSQGQAKYGADTQYF. Supplemented by reference TRBV5-1 and TRBJ2-3, the full variable domain reads KAGVTQTPRYLIKTRGQQVTLSCSPISGHRSVSWYQQTPGQGLQFLFEYFSETQRNKGNFPGRFSGRQFSNSRSEMNVSTLELGDSALYLCASSQGQAKYGADTQYFGPGTRLTVL.

A note on this clonotype: A read error may be the cause here, since a much bigger clone is one base away. The chain has TRBV5-6 and TRBJ2-7; D could derive from TRBD1 or TRBD2 (5 bases each). Germline V gene lookup returns CDR1 SGHDT and CDR2 YYEEEE. The CDR3 contains 13 residues. Trimming cost V 3 bases and J 7 bases, with 14 bases left between them. The chain's CDR3 is CASSSGIGVEQYF. The CDR3 nucleotides are TGTGCCAGCAGCTCCGGGATAGGGGTTGAGCAGTACTTC. The full variable domain, in which reference TRBV5-6 and TRBJ2-7 provide the parts outside the CDR3, is DAGVTQSPTHLIKTRGQQVTLRCSPKSGHDTVSWYQQALGQGPQFIFQYYEEEERQRGNFPDRFSGHQFPNYSSELNVNALLLGDSALYLCASSSGIGVEQYFGPGTRLTVT.

The gene calls are TRBV5-1 and TRBJ2-4; 11 positions match TRBD2. CDR1 is SGHRS, CDR2 YFSETQ, per germline. The ends lost 4 bases at V and 5 bases at J; junction bases unmatched: 8. The CDR3 contains 16 residues. This CDR3 is CASSRYYSGRENIQYF. CDR3 DNA: TGCGCCAGCAGCCGATATTATAGCGGGAGGGAAAACATTCAGTACTTC.

This clonotype came up many times. The gene calls are TRBV19 and TRBJ1-2; tentative D call: TRBD1 (5 bases). This CDR3 is 15 amino acids long. The V and J ends lost 2 bases and 0 bases respectively, with 10 bases between them. CDR1 is LNHDA, CDR2 SQIVND, per germline (reference sequence). This chain's CDR3 is CASSIRQTSNYGYTF. The CDR3 DNA sequence: TGTGCCAGTAGTATAAGACAGACCTCTAACTATGGCTACACCTTC.

The gene calls are TRBV6-1 and TRBJ1-4; TRBD1 agrees at 10 bases. V lost 5 bases to trimming and J lost 5 bases; unmatched junction nucleotides: 11. Germline CDR1 is MNHNS and CDR2 is SASEGT. CDR3 length: 17 amino acids. The CDR3 loop is CASSRRTGGGRNEKLFF. CDR3 DNA: TGTGCCAGCAGTCGCAGGACAGGGGGAGGAAGAAATGAAAAACTGTTTTTT.

This clonotype was observed many times. The rearrangement uses TRBV6-2 or TRBV6-3 and TRBJ2-2, with D possibly being TRBD2 (6 bases). V was clipped by 6 bases and J by 4 bases, with 15 bases between them. This CDR3 contains 15 residues. Germline loops: CDR1 MNHEY, CDR2 SVGEGT. The CDR3 region has the DNA TGTGCCAGCAGCCCGGTCCGGGGGTCCACCGGGGAGCTGTTTTTT. Protein product: CASSPVRGSTGELFF.

This clonotype showed up many times. This rearrangement joins TRBV11-3 to TRBJ2-3; no firm D call. V gave up 5 bases and J gave up 1 base, with 10 bases separating them. The CDR3 is 14 residues long. Germline loops: CDR1 SGHNT, CDR2 YENEEA. CDR3 region: CASSPGRGTDTQYF. DNA of the CDR3: TGTGCCAGCAGCCCGGGTCGGGGCACAGATACGCAGTATTTT. Full variable domain (outside the CDR3, taken from reference TRBV11-3 and TRBJ2-3): EAGVVQSPRYKIIEKKQPVAFWCNPISGHNTLYWYLQNLGQGPELLIRYENEEAVDDSQLPKDRFSAERLKGVDSTLKIQPAELGDSAVYLCASSPGRGTDTQYFGPGTRLTVL.

Ten or more counts support this clonotype. CDR3 sequence (DNA): TGCAGCGTTGAAGTTCGCGGGGGTAGGACTGAAGCTTTCTTT. Its translation is CSVEVRGGRTEAFF. The chain has TRBV29-1 and TRBJ1-1; D may be TRBD1 (5 bases). Germline CDR1 is SQVTM and CDR2 is ANQGSEA. The germline V and J ends were trimmed by 1 base and 5 bases, with 14 bases remaining between them. The CDR3 consists of 14 residues.

This clonotype was counted many times. V and J are TRBV29-1 and TRBJ2-7, with 7 bases aligning to TRBD2. V lost 5 bases, J lost 4 bases, and 23 bases stayed unmatched. There are 18 residues in the CDR3. Germline V gives CDR1 SQVTM, CDR2 ANQGSEA. The CDR3: CSVLGKGRGAGVRYEQYF. CDR3 coding DNA: TGCAGCGTTCTTGGGAAGGGGAGAGGTGCGGGAGTGAGATACGAGCAGTACTTC.

This chain links TRBV18 with TRBJ2-1; a weak D match, TRBD2 (5 bases). The CDR3 sequence is 13 residues long. V shed 2 bases and J shed 9 bases, with 11 bases lying between them. Germline assignment: CDR1 KGHSH and CDR2 LQKENI. CDR3 nucleotide sequence: TGTGCCAGCTCACCATCGATAGCGATTGAGCAGTTCTTC. Protein: CASSPSIAIEQFF.

For this clonotype: With a much larger clone just one base away, this may be a read error. V gene TRBV6-2 or TRBV6-3 combines with J gene TRBJ2-1; TRBD2 agrees at 7 bases. The CDR3 runs to 13 residues. Germline CDR1 MNHEY, CDR2 SVGEGT. CDR3 sequence reads: CVSSSLASGEQFF. CDR3 sequence (DNA): TGTGTCAGCAGTTCACTAGCGTCGGGAGAGCAGTTCTTC.

This clonotype was seen many times. This sequence joins TRBV28 and TRBJ2-2, with D maybe TRBD1 (6 bases). From germline, CDR1 is MDHEN and CDR2 SYDVKM. CDR3 length equals 14 residues. V was shortened by 10 bases and J by 0 bases, with 12 bases between the two germline ends. CDR3 nucleotide sequence: TGTGCCACCCCGGGACAAACGAACACCGGGGAGCTGTTTTTT. Its translation is CATPGQTNTGELFF.

This clonotype was seen many times. The CDR3 DNA is TGTGCCAGCAGTTTATGGGGAAGCTCCTACAATGAGCAGTTCTTC. This encodes CASSLWGSSYNEQFF. This chain connects TRBV28 to TRBJ2-1; D call uncertain. Germline CDR1 and CDR2: MDHEN and SYDVKM. Trimming shortened V by 0 bases and J by 0 bases, and 6 bases separated the two germline ends. CDR3 size: 15 residues.

The table lists this clonotype with many counts. The chain links TRBV11-2 to TRBJ2-5; D might be TRBD1 or TRBD2, each matching 5 bases. Germline loops: CDR1 SGHAT, CDR2 FQNNGV. The ends were cut back, 5 bases at V and 2 bases at J, with 15 bases in the middle. The CDR3 spans 15 residues. The CDR3 DNA reads as TGTGCCAGCAGCATCTTGCTGGGGGAACAAGAGACCCAGTACTTC. This encodes CASSILLGEQETQYF.

This clonotype was observed at least ten times. The chain recombines TRBV20-1 with TRBJ2-7; TRBD2 aligns across 7 bases. The CDR3 has 14 residues. The ends lost 0 bases at V and 3 bases at J; junction bases unmatched: 5. Looked up from germline, CDR1 is DFQATT and CDR2 is SNEGSKA (reference sequence). CDR3 coding DNA: TGCAGTGCTAGAGAGGGCGGGAGAGGCTACGAGCAGTACTTC. This codes for CSAREGGRGYEQYF.

On this clonotype itself: Possible read error: a much larger clone is one base away. The chain couples TRBV25-1 to TRBJ2-1, with D possibly TRBD2 on 7 matching bases. V gave up 3 bases and J gave up 9 bases, with 15 bases separating them. The germline V gene encodes CDR1 MGHDK and CDR2 SYGVNS. The CDR3 length is 14 residues. In DNA, the CDR3 is TGTGCCAGCAGTGATCACGGGGAGGGGGGTGAGCAGTTCTTC. Translating it yields CASSDHGEGGEQFF.